The clone carrying this T cell receptor (beta chain) has just one count. Its specificity is not known. The CDR3 sequence is 13 residues long. J was trimmed by 8 bases and V by 5 bases; bases with no gene match: 1. Per germline, CDR1 SGHTA and CDR2 FQGTGA. These data originate in a study of OX40 agonist ivuxolimab in advanced cancers. Overall study findings and caveats: Blood T cells, both CD4+ and CD8+, expanded clonally by week 6 at 0.1 to 3.0 mg/kg.

Assay: immunoSEQ multiplex PCR; the TCRdb copy retains only in-frame clones and omits some. This sample has 20,000 to 25,000 clones, with about 86% found just once. The TCR originated in an adult with an advanced solid tumor such as melanoma, head and neck, liver or kidney cancer. Specimen: CD4+ or CD8+ T cells sorted from blood, collected in a trial of the OX40 agonist ivuxolimab. The rearrangement joins TRBV7-3 to TRBJ2-4; 12 nucleotides line up with TRBD2. The CDR3 region has the DNA TGTGCCAGCAGCCTAGCGGGAGGGTACATTCAGTACTTC. Translating gives CASSLAGGYIQYF.